A single sample is the source of the 6 T cell receptor beta chains below, sequenced in a study of Graves' ophthalmopathy and Graves' hyperthyroidism. RNA transcripts provided the template for amplifying TCR beta CDR3 regions. A first-round RT-PCR used HTBI primers, followed by a second-round multiplex PCR. MiXCR, run by TCRdb on the multiplex PCR reads, gives a single entry per CDR3 protein. This sample has around 170,000 distinct CDR3 sequences, with around two fifths found just once. Sequencing used peripheral blood. The receptors derive from a woman in her 40s with Graves' ophthalmopathy.

The table lists this clonotype with many counts. The chain has TRBV9 and TRBJ1-2, with D uncertain. The CDR3 is 14 residues long. Germline values: CDR1 SGDLS, CDR2 YYNGEE. Trimming took off 3 bases at V and 6 bases at J, with 15 bases between the two ends. CDR3 region: CASSGGIVMDGYTF. CDR3 in DNA: TGTGCCAGCAGCGGAGGGATCGTGATGGATGGCTACACCTTC. The whole variable domain, filled in from reference TRBV9 and TRBJ1-2, reads DSGVTQTPKHLITATGQRVTLRCSPRSGDLSVYWYQQSLDQGLQFLIQYYNGEERAKGNILERFSAQQFPDLHSELNLSSLELGDSALYFCASSGGIVMDGYTFGSGTRLTVV.

This clonotype was seen ten or more times. One junction end disagrees with the germline gene, perhaps due to a read error. This chain links TRBV4-1 with TRBJ1-1, with D hard to call. Germline-derived CDR1 and CDR2 are MGHRA and YSYEKL. The CDR3 spans 13 residues. As DNA, the CDR3 is TGCGCCAGCGGCCATCCACTGAACACTGAAGCTTTCTTT. Its protein product is CASGHPLNTEAFF.

In this sample, this clonotype turned up many times. The rearrangement joins TRBV11-1 to TRBJ2-7; TRBD2 matches 13 bases. J lost 5 bases, V lost 5 bases, and 6 bases had no gene match. CDR1 and CDR2 from the germline V gene are SGHAT and FQDESV (reference sequence). This CDR3 has 15 amino acids. Written as DNA, the CDR3 is TGTGCCAGCAGCGCACTAGCGGGAGGGCCGGACGAGCAGTACTTC. Translation: CASSALAGGPDEQYF.

There are many counts of this clonotype. The chain couples TRBV6-1 to TRBJ1-1; D is undetermined. Germline V gene sequence: CDR1 MNHNS, CDR2 SASEGT. The germline V and J ends were trimmed by 2 bases and 4 bases, with 11 bases remaining between them. This CDR3 comprises 14 residues. CDR3 sequence reads: CASSESLRGTEAFF. For the CDR3, the DNA is TGTGCCAGCAGTGAATCTCTCAGAGGCACTGAAGCTTTCTTT.

V usage is TRBV19 and J usage is TRBJ2-5; D unclear. Deletions cut 10 bases from V and 5 bases from J, with 20 bases between. Germline V gives CDR1 LNHDA, CDR2 SQIVND (reference sequence). The CDR3 totals 14 residues. The CDR3 loop reads CAILWSARRETQYF. CDR3 nucleotides: TGTGCCATCCTATGGTCCGCCAGGCGGGAGACCCAGTACTTC. Full variable domain (missing parts from reference TRBV19 and TRBJ2-5): DGGITQSPKYLFRKEGQNVTLSCEQNLNHDAMYWYRQDPGQGLRLIYYSQIVNDFQKGDIAEGYSVSREKKESFPLTVTSAQKNPTAFYLCAILWSARRETQYFGPGTRLLVL.

There are many counts of this clonotype. V and J are TRBV18 and TRBJ1-1, with D perhaps TRBD1 (6 bases). V lost 2 bases and J 3 bases, leaving 7 bases between the germline ends. The CDR3 has 13 residues. Germline-derived CDR1 and CDR2 are KGHSH and LQKENI. This chain's CDR3 is CASSPRTDTEAFF. The CDR3 nucleotides read TGTGCCAGCTCACCAAGGACAGACACTGAAGCTTTCTTT.